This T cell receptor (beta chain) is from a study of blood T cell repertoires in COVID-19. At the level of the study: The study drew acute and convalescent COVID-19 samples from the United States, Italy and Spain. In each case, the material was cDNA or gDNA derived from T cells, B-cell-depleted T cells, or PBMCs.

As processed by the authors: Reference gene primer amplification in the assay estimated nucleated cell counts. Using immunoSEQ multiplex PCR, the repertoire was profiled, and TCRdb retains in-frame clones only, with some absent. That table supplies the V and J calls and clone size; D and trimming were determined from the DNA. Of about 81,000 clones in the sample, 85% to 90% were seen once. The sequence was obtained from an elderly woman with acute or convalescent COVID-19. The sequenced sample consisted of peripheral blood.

CDR3 residues: CASSDRGATDTQYF. The CDR3 coding sequence is TGTGCCAGTAGCGACAGGGGTGCCACAGATACGCAGTATTTT. The chain combines TRBV19 with TRBJ2-3, with 8 positions matching TRBD1. Trimming cost V 6 bases and J 2 bases; bases outside gene matches: 4. The CDR3 extends over 14 amino acids. Per germline, CDR1 LNHDA and CDR2 SQIVND (reference sequence). The variable domain in full, completed from reference TRBV19 and TRBJ2-3, reads DGGITQSPKYLFRKEGQNVTLSCEQNLNHDAMYWYRQDPGQGLRLIYYSQIVNDFQKGDIAEGYSVSREKKESFPLTVTSAQKNPTAFYLCASSDRGATDTQYFGPGTRLTVL.